This entry lists 25 T cell receptor beta chains sequenced from one sample in a study of cytomegalovirus exposure and HLA in healthy donors. The PCR ran on 60 Vbeta and 13 Jbeta primers. The assay was immunoSEQ multiplex PCR, and TCRdb's table has in-frame clones only and misses some. The repertoire holds more than 65,000 clones, with 60% to 75% as singletons. Input material: PBMCs. Receptors were obtained from a woman in her sixties or seventies in good health and CMV-seropositive.

A remark on this clone: Mismatch with germline at one junction end may stem from a read error. Other DNA sequences in the sample encode the same CDR3. The chain links TRBV5-1 to TRBJ2-7, with a tentative D call TRBD1 (5 bases). Germline-derived CDR1 and CDR2 are SGHRS and YFSETQ. The CDR3 length is 12 residues. The CDR3 loop is CASSLEGYEQYF. For the CDR3, the DNA is TGCGCCAGCAGCTTGGAGGGGTACGAGCAGTACTTT.

This chain uses TRBV2 with TRBJ1-1; TRBD1 matches 12 bases. Germline V CDR1 and CDR2: SNHLY, FYNNEI. The CDR3 is 16 residues long. V shed 1 base, J shed 11 bases, and the junction held 11 bases outside the gene matches. This chain's CDR3 is CASSEEGEGQGAYAFF. DNA of the CDR3: TGTGCCAGCAGTGAAGAGGGAGAGGGACAGGGGGCGTATGCTTTCTTT.

V gene TRBV15 combines with J gene TRBJ2-1; 7 positions agree with TRBD1. CDR3 size: 14 residues. J gave up 10 bases and V 8 bases, and 14 bases lay outside the gene matches. The germline gives CDR1 LNHNV, CDR2 YYDKDF (reference sequence). DNA for the CDR3: TGTGCCACCCGCCAGGGGGATGCGAGTGGGGAGCAGTTCTTC. Its translation: CATRQGDASGEQFF.

The rearrangement joins TRBV4-1 to TRBJ2-7; TRBD1 aligns across 10 bases. The germline gives CDR1 MGHRA, CDR2 YSYEKL. This CDR3 is 19 amino acids long. Germline trimming cut 1 base from V and 2 bases from J; bases unmatched to any gene: 14. The CDR3, as DNA: TGCGCCAGCAGCCAAGGAACCGGGACAGGGGAGATGAGGACCTACGAGCAGTACTTC. It yields the protein CASSQGTGTGEMRTYEQYF.

Remarks on this clone: Other DNA sequences from this sample encode an identical CDR3 as well. V is TRBV5-6 and J is TRBJ1-2; 7 bases align to TRBD1. With 2 bases clipped from V and 6 bases from J, the junction kept 10 bases outside the gene matches. The germline V gene encodes CDR1 SGHDT and CDR2 YYEEEE. The CDR3 length is 15 residues. The DNA of the CDR3 is TGTGCCAGCAGCTTCTTTGTGGACAGGAGGGATGGCTACACCTTC. The encoded protein is CASSFFVDRRDGYTF.

This clone was picked up a small number of times. The chain recombines TRBV19 with TRBJ1-4, with 10 bases matching TRBD1. This CDR3 region has 14 residues. V lost 5 bases to trimming and J lost 6 bases; unmatched junction nucleotides: 3. The germline V gene has CDR1 LNHDA and CDR2 SQIVND (reference sequence). DNA for the CDR3: TGTGCCAGTAGTGTCGGGACAGGGGATGAAAAACTGTTTTTT. It translates to CASSVGTGDEKLFF. The whole variable domain, filled in from reference TRBV19 and TRBJ1-4, reads DGGITQSPKYLFRKEGQNVTLSCEQNLNHDAMYWYRQDPGQGLRLIYYSQIVNDFQKGDIAEGYSVSREKKESFPLTVTSAQKNPTAFYLCASSVGTGDEKLFFGSGTQLSVL.

This sequence joins TRBV10-2 and TRBJ1-5; D not resolved. Germline assignment: CDR1 WSHSY and CDR2 SAAADI. CDR3 length: 14 amino acids. V dropped 6 bases and J dropped 6 bases, with 15 bases sitting between them. The CDR3, as DNA: TGCGCCAGCAGCGCAGACCCCGGCGGTCAGCCCCAGCATTTT. Its translation: CASSADPGGQPQHF.

V and J are TRBV5-5 and TRBJ1-1; 7 bases fit TRBD1. Germline CDR1 reads SGHKS; CDR2 reads YYEKEE (reference sequence). The CDR3 is 17 residues long. Germline trimming cut 2 bases from V and 0 bases from J; bases unmatched to any gene: 10. The DNA for the CDR3 is TGTGCCAGCAGCTTTTCCACCGGGACAGTGATGAACACTGAAGCTTTCTTT. Translation gives CASSFSTGTVMNTEAFF.

This chain uses TRBV6-1 with TRBJ1-5, with 9 bases fitting TRBD1. Germline CDR1 is MNHNS and CDR2 is SASEGT. Unmatched junction bases numbered 7, after V lost 6 bases and J lost 4 bases. The CDR3 length is 15 residues. CDR3 loop: CASRGTGSSNQPQHF. CDR3 DNA: TGTGCCAGCAGGGGGACAGGGAGTTCAAATCAGCCCCAGCATTTT.

The chain uses TRBV2 and TRBJ2-4, with D possibly TRBD2 on 5 matching bases. Per germline, CDR1 SNHLY and CDR2 FYNNEI. V was clipped by 0 bases and J by 0 bases, with 15 bases between them. The CDR3 is made up of 18 amino acids. CDR3 coding DNA: TGTGCCAGCAGTGAAGCAACGGTAGGACTTCTAGCCAAAAACATTCAGTACTTC. It encodes CASSEATVGLLAKNIQYF.

V and J are TRBV5-1 and TRBJ2-1, with 7 nucleotides matching TRBD2. V shed 4 bases, J shed 1 base, and the junction held 11 bases outside the gene matches. The CDR3 contains 17 residues. Germline CDR1 is SGHRS and CDR2 is YFSETQ. The CDR3 DNA follows: TGCGCCAGCAGCCCCGCCGGGCGGGAGTTTTCCTACAATGAGCAGTTCTTC. Its translation: CASSPAGREFSYNEQFF.

V is TRBV14 and J is TRBJ2-7; D is ambiguous. The V and J ends lost 6 bases and 0 bases respectively, with 6 bases between them. Per germline, CDR1 SGHDN and CDR2 FVKESK. This CDR3 comprises 12 residues. CDR3 nucleotides: TGTGCCAGCAGTCGCTACTCCTACGAGCAGTACTTC. As protein: CASSRYSYEQYF.

V usage is TRBV10-1 and J usage is TRBJ2-1; 9 nucleotides align to TRBD2. CDR3 length equals 14 residues. V dropped 4 bases and J dropped 5; count of bases not matched to a gene: 3. Germline V lookup: CDR1 WNHNN, CDR2 SYGVQD (reference sequence). CDR3 residues: CASSVSGSNNEQFF. As DNA, the CDR3 is TGCGCCAGCAGTGTTAGCGGGAGCAACAATGAGCAGTTCTTC.

The chain carries TRBV2 and TRBJ1-1, with TRBD1 as a possible D gene (6 bases). Germline lookup yields CDR1 SNHLY and CDR2 FYNNEI. Trimming shortened V by 6 bases and J by 5 bases, and 13 bases separated the two germline ends. CDR3 size: 13 residues. CDR3 loop: CASRRGWRTEAFF. CDR3 nucleotide sequence: TGTGCCAGCAGGAGGGGGTGGAGGACTGAAGCTTTCTTT. Variable domain in full (rest from reference TRBV2 and TRBJ1-1): EPEVTQTPSHQVTQMGQEVILRCVPISNHLYFYWYRQILGQKVEFLVSFYNNEISEKSEIFDDQFSVERPDGSNFTLKIRSTKLEDSAMYFCASRRGWRTEAFFGQGTRLTVV.

The chain joins TRBV11-3 to TRBJ2-1, with TRBD1 matching over 8 bases. Per the germline V gene, CDR1 is SGHNT and CDR2 is YENEEA. This CDR3 has 15 amino acids. Trimming cost V 4 bases and J 9 bases; bases outside gene matches: 11. The CDR3 here is CASSSGQGILVEQFF. The CDR3 DNA is TGTGCCAGCAGCTCCGGACAGGGTATTCTGGTTGAGCAGTTCTTC.

This clone has only a few counts. The CDR3 here is CASSPKGGRTHFWEQYF. CDR3 sequence (DNA): TGTGCCAGCAGTCCTAAAGGTGGGAGGACTCATTTCTGGGAGCAGTACTTC. The chain uses TRBV27 and TRBJ2-7; D is possibly TRBD2 (6 bases). The CDR3 length is 17 residues. Germline V gene data show CDR1 as MNHEY and CDR2 as SMNVEV (reference sequence). The V and J ends lost 5 bases and 7 bases respectively, with 27 bases between them.

This clone was observed a single time. The CDR3 does not close with the conserved phenylalanine or tryptophan, likely indicating a read error. This rearrangement joins TRBV7-9 to TRBJ1-2, with 10 bases fitting TRBD1. V trimming: 5 bases; J trimming: 8 bases; junction bases outside the gene matches: 5. CDR3 length equals 13 residues. The V gene's germline CDR1 is SEHNR and CDR2 FQNEAQ (reference sequence). The CDR3 sequence: CASSTTGGSGYTV. The CDR3 coding sequence is TGTGCCAGCAGCACGACAGGGGGCAGCGGCTACACCGTC.

The table lists this clone with a few counts. The chain combines TRBV9 with TRBJ1-2, with TRBD1 matching over 7 bases. The CDR3 covers 15 residues. Germline V lookup: CDR1 SGDLS, CDR2 YYNGEE. Losses at the gene ends were 3 bases for V and 3 bases for J; bases not matched to a gene: 8. CDR3 sequence: CASSGTPGGYYGYTF. The CDR3, as DNA: TGTGCCAGCAGCGGAACCCCAGGGGGATACTATGGCTACACCTTC.

This clone was counted a few times. The chain couples TRBV30 to TRBJ1-5; 10 bases agree with TRBD1. The CDR3 sequence is 13 residues long. Germline assignment: CDR1 GTSNPN and CDR2 SVGIG (reference sequence). J was trimmed by 6 bases and V by 5 bases; bases with no gene match: 4. The CDR3 sequence is CAWGGQGRQPQHF. The DNA of the CDR3 is TGTGCCTGGGGGGGACAGGGGCGTCAGCCCCAGCATTTT.

The chain combines TRBV29-1 with TRBJ2-5; 13 bases map to TRBD2. V dropped 7 bases and J dropped 5; count of bases not matched to a gene: 13. The CDR3 is 16 residues long. CDR1 is SQVTM, CDR2 ANQGSEA, per germline. CDR3 sequence reads: CSAARGLAGVWETQYF. For the CDR3, the DNA is TGCAGCGCCGCCCGCGGACTAGCGGGGGTTTGGGAGACCCAGTACTTC.

The gene calls are TRBV5-6 and TRBJ1-1, with D perhaps matching TRBD1 (5 bases). The germline CDR1 and CDR2 sequences are SGHDT and YYEEEE. V was clipped by 0 bases and J by 0 bases, with 12 bases between them. The CDR3 length is 16 residues. DNA for the CDR3: TGTGCCAGCAGCTTGGGTGAAGGGGCTATGAACACTGAAGCTTTCTTT. The encoded protein is CASSLGEGAMNTEAFF.

Regarding this clone: Other DNA variants within this sample encode the same CDR3. This chain links TRBV18 with TRBJ1-1; weak D call: TRBD1 (6 bases). Trimming removed 3 bases at V and 0 bases at J, with 8 bases between. The CDR3 totals 14 residues. CDR1 is KGHSH, CDR2 LQKENI, per germline. The DNA for the CDR3 is TGTGCCAGCTCACCCGGGACATTGAACACTGAAGCTTTCTTT. It encodes CASSPGTLNTEAFF.

The rearrangement uses TRBV19 and TRBJ1-5; D perhaps matches TRBD1 (6 bases). The CDR3 totals 17 residues. Germline CDR1 LNHDA, CDR2 SQIVND (reference sequence). Trimming cost V 4 bases and J 6 bases, with 22 bases left between them. The CDR3 spells CASSTPGQLRPTQPQHF. DNA for the CDR3: TGTGCCAGTAGTACCCCTGGACAGCTCCGGCCCACTCAGCCCCAGCATTTT.

The chain joins TRBV11-2 to TRBJ2-3, with D possibly being TRBD2 (5 bases). Germline V gene lookup returns CDR1 SGHAT and CDR2 FQNNGV. The CDR3 extends over 16 amino acids. Trimming shortened V by 5 bases and J by 0 bases, and 15 bases separated the two germline ends. Here the CDR3 DNA reads TGTGCCAGCAGCCCGCGGGTCCGGAGTAGCACAGATACGCAGTATTTT. Protein product: CASSPRVRSSTDTQYF.

V and J are TRBV7-3 and TRBJ2-1; TRBD2 agrees at 13 bases. Germline CDR1 reads SGHTA; CDR2 reads FQGTGA. Germline trimming cut 4 bases from V and 7 bases from J; bases unmatched to any gene: 4. This CDR3 spans 15 amino acids. CDR3 DNA: TGTGCCAGCAGCTCAGGGACTAGCGGGGTTAATGAGCAGTTCTTC. It yields the protein CASSSGTSGVNEQFF.